What follows are 5 T cell receptor beta chains derived from one specimen sequenced in a study of T cell responses to AZD1222 COVID-19 vaccine. Repertoires were generated with immunoSEQ multiplex PCR, while TCRdb's copy carries only in-frame clones and drops some. The sample carries 190,000 or so clones, 88% recorded once. Sample: peripheral blood, taken 28 days after the second AZD1222 dose. All receptors derive from an adult who received the AZD1222 COVID-19 vaccine.

This clone occurred a few times. V usage is TRBV25-1 and J usage is TRBJ2-1; 7 nucleotides agree with TRBD2. The germline V gene has CDR1 MGHDK and CDR2 SYGVNS. Trimming at V came to 3 bases and at J to 10 bases, leaving 6 bases not matched to a gene. CDR3 length equals 13 residues. CDR3 loop: CASSERTSREQFF. In nucleotides, the CDR3 is TGTGCCAGCAGTGAGAGGACTAGTCGGGAGCAGTTCTTC.

In nucleotides, the CDR3 is TGTGCCATCCGCCCCGGTGACCGGAACACCGGGGAGCTGTTTTTT. This encodes CAIRPGDRNTGELFF. This chain links TRBV10-3 with TRBJ2-2, with no clear D. This CDR3 comprises 15 residues. V lost 8 bases to trimming and J lost 1 base, with 14 bases between them. Germline values: CDR1 ENHRY, CDR2 SYGVKD.

The chain combines TRBV23-1 with TRBJ2-1; D is unclear. TRBV23-1 is labeled an ORF, and its function is uncertain. The CDR3 has 12 residues. Trimming removed 2 bases at V and 7 bases at J, with 6 bases between. The CDR3 bases are TGCGCCAGCAGTCAAAATAAGAATGAGCAGTTCTTC. It is translated as CASSQNKNEQFF.

The V and J genes are TRBV7-3 and TRBJ2-3; TRBD1 matches at 8 bases. Losses at the gene ends were 2 bases for V and 3 bases for J; bases not matched to a gene: 4. This CDR3 spans 15 amino acids. Germline loops: CDR1 SGHTA, CDR2 FQGTGA. The CDR3 is CASSLYTGGTDTQYF. CDR3 sequence (DNA): TGTGCCAGCAGCTTATATACAGGGGGAACAGATACGCAGTATTTT.

The chain employs TRBV15 and TRBJ2-1; the match to TRBD2 covers 9 bases. V trimming: 5 bases; J trimming: 0 bases; junction bases outside the gene matches: 14. The CDR3 spans 19 residues. CDR1 and CDR2 from the germline V gene are LNHNV and YYDKDF (reference sequence). The CDR3 is CATSRWSIAGVSSYNEQFF. CDR3 bases: TGTGCCACCAGCCGCTGGTCGATAGCGGGAGTGAGCTCCTACAATGAGCAGTTCTTC.